The 15 T cell receptor beta chains below all came from one sample that was sequenced in a study of Tregs in tolerant kidney transplant recipients. Using immunoSEQ multiplex PCR, the repertoire was profiled, and TCRdb retains in-frame clones only, with some absent. The sample has around 16,000 clones, roughly nine tenths seen once; the top ten hold approximately 12%. The specimen was CD8+ T cells from blood. These receptor sequences come from a human donor in good health.

The chain has TRBV5-6 and TRBJ2-3; 7 bases agree with TRBD2. The germline CDR1 and CDR2 sequences are SGHDT and YYEEEE. V lost 0 bases to trimming and J lost 4 bases; unmatched junction nucleotides: 11. The CDR3 runs to 17 residues. Here the CDR3 DNA reads TGTGCCAGCAGCTTGGCCCTGAGCGGCGGGAGCTCAGATACGCAGTATTTT. Amino acid sequence: CASSLALSGGSSDTQYF.

V and J are TRBV9 and TRBJ2-1; 9 bases map to TRBD2. CDR1 and CDR2 (germline): SGDLS, YYNGEE. After removal of 0 bases from V and 6 bases from J, the junction contained 7 bases not matched to a gene. This CDR3 is 16 amino acids long. The CDR3 reads CASSVGSGGFGNEQFF. The CDR3 DNA is TGTGCCAGCAGCGTAGGTAGCGGGGGTTTCGGCAATGAGCAGTTCTTC.

The chain links TRBV5-5 to TRBJ1-2; D may be TRBD1 (5 bases). Germline V gene lookup returns CDR1 SGHKS and CDR2 YYEKEE (reference sequence). V was cut by 10 bases and J by 2 bases, with 12 bases left in between. This CDR3 spans 12 amino acids. The CDR3 DNA follows: TGTGCCTCAACAGACAGCAACTATGGCTACACCTTC. Protein product: CASTDSNYGYTF.

In DNA form, the CDR3 reads TGTGCGCAGGGCAGGGAAAGGACTGAAGCTTTCTTT. This translates into CAQGRERTEAFF. V is TRBV30 and J is TRBJ1-1, with D perhaps TRBD1 (5 bases). There are 12 residues in the CDR3. Per the germline V gene, CDR1 is GTSNPN and CDR2 is SVGIG (reference sequence).

The chain is built from TRBV7-9 and TRBJ1-1, with D unresolved. Per germline, CDR1 SEHNR and CDR2 FQNEAQ (reference sequence). The CDR3 length is 13 residues. Trimming took 4 bases from V and 1 from J, leaving 7 bases between them. This chain's CDR3 is CASSSSTNTEAFF. DNA for the CDR3: TGTGCCAGCAGCTCATCAACGAACACTGAAGCTTTCTTT.

This clone was counted only a few times. The chain is built from TRBV29-1 and TRBJ1-5; TRBD1 is a possible D gene (5 bases). Trimming cost V 6 bases and J 5 bases, with 11 bases left between them. This CDR3 is built from 12 residues. Per germline, CDR1 SQVTM and CDR2 ANQGSEA. The CDR3 bases are TGCAGCGTCCACGACAGTTATCAGCCCCAGCATTTT. This codes for CSVHDSYQPQHF.

This rearrangement joins TRBV11-3 to TRBJ2-7; the D is unclear. The length of the CDR3 is 12 residues. V lost 3 bases and J lost 1, with 4 bases in between. From germline, CDR1 is SGHNT and CDR2 YENEEA. CDR3 sequence: CASSLGSYEQYF. The CDR3 DNA reads TGTGCCAGCAGCTTGGGGTCCTACGAGCAGTACTTC. Complete variable domain (other parts from reference TRBV11-3 and TRBJ2-7): EAGVVQSPRYKIIEKKQPVAFWCNPISGHNTLYWYLQNLGQGPELLIRYENEEAVDDSQLPKDRFSAERLKGVDSTLKIQPAELGDSAVYLCASSLGSYEQYFGPGTRLTVT.

CDR3 in amino acids: CASSQEGGRGGSHYNEQFF. In DNA form, the CDR3 reads TGCGCCAGCAGCCAAGAAGGTGGGCGGGGGGGTTCCCACTACAATGAGCAGTTCTTC. The chain couples TRBV4-3 to TRBJ2-1; 9 nucleotides agree with TRBD2. Germline V lookup: CDR1 LGHNA, CDR2 YSLEER. The trim removed 0 bases at V and 3 bases at J, leaving 12 bases unmatched. CDR3 size: 19 residues.

The J gene is TRBJ1-2, the V gene TRBV4-1; possible D gene TRBD1, 5 bases. The CDR3 is made up of 14 amino acids. Trimming stripped 0 bases from V and 8 bases from J, with 13 bases between. Looked up from germline, CDR1 is MGHRA and CDR2 is YSYEKL. This CDR3 reads CASSQEPGGEGYTF. In nucleotides, the CDR3 is TGCGCCAGCAGCCAAGAACCCGGGGGAGAAGGCTACACCTTC.

The V call is TRBV30, the J call TRBJ2-3, with 7 bases fitting TRBD2. The germline gives CDR1 GTSNPN, CDR2 SVGIG (reference sequence). The CDR3 spans 14 residues. V dropped 0 bases and J dropped 4; count of bases not matched to a gene: 4. The CDR3 here is CAWSVSGGADTQYF. The CDR3 DNA is TGTGCCTGGAGTGTAAGTGGGGGGGCAGATACGCAGTATTTT.

The rearrangement joins TRBV4-2 to TRBJ2-7; D gene unclear. The length of the CDR3 is 12 residues. From germline, CDR1 is LGHNA and CDR2 YNFKEQ. Trimming took 0 bases from V and 5 from J, leaving 5 bases between them. This CDR3 reads CASSQDQDEQYF. As DNA, the CDR3 is TGTGCCAGCAGCCAAGATCAAGACGAGCAGTACTTC.

The chain links TRBV27 to TRBJ2-7; 7 nucleotides line up with TRBD2. CDR3 length: 13 amino acids. CDR1 is MNHEY, CDR2 SMNVEV, per germline (reference sequence). V lost 6 bases, J lost 6 bases, and 8 bases stayed unmatched. CDR3 sequence (DNA): TGTGCCAGCAGCCTGACTAGCTATAGCGAGCAGTACTTC. Its translation is CASSLTSYSEQYF.

The chain employs TRBV6-5 and TRBJ2-1; D gene ambiguous. Germline V CDR1 and CDR2: MNHEY, SVGAGI. V lost 2 bases to trimming and J lost 9 bases, with 11 bases between them. This CDR3 region has 13 residues. CDR3 sequence reads: CASSYGPKSEQFF. DNA for the CDR3: TGTGCCAGCAGTTACGGCCCGAAGTCTGAGCAGTTCTTC.

The chain couples TRBV19 to TRBJ2-7, with D perhaps matching TRBD2 (6 bases). The CDR3 runs to 15 residues. V was pared by 5 bases and J by 7 bases, with 21 bases between. The germline CDR1 and CDR2 sequences are LNHDA and SQIVND (reference sequence). CDR3 bases: TGTGCCAGTAGTCCGTCGGGGGACCTCCTTTGGGAGCAGTACTTC. This encodes CASSPSGDLLWEQYF. Using reference TRBV19 and TRBJ2-7 for the parts outside the CDR3, the full variable domain is DGGITQSPKYLFRKEGQNVTLSCEQNLNHDAMYWYRQDPGQGLRLIYYSQIVNDFQKGDIAEGYSVSREKKESFPLTVTSAQKNPTAFYLCASSPSGDLLWEQYFGPGTRLTVT.

This clone was counted a few times. The CDR3 DNA reads as TGTGCCAGCAGTGACCCAGGGGGAGGAGGTAATTCACCCCTCCACTTT. Translating gives CASSDPGGGGNSPLHF. This chain connects TRBV2 to TRBJ1-6; 7 nucleotides line up with TRBD1. J was trimmed by 6 bases and V by 3 bases; bases with no gene match: 8. The germline gives CDR1 SNHLY, CDR2 FYNNEI. The CDR3 has 16 amino acids. The full variable domain, with the rest looked up from reference TRBV2 and TRBJ1-6, is EPEVTQTPSHQVTQMGQEVILRCVPISNHLYFYWYRQILGQKVEFLVSFYNNEISEKSEIFDDQFSVERPDGSNFTLKIRSTKLEDSAMYFCASSDPGGGGNSPLHFGNGTRLTVT.